Described below is a single T cell receptor (beta chain) sequence and its context. The antigen remains undetermined. The method was immunoSEQ multiplex PCR; TCRdb's version includes in-frame clones alone and lacks a portion of them. The data show about 70,000 clones, roughly 85% seen once. The sample is drawn from a study of T cell responses to AZD1222 COVID-19 vaccine. Overall study context: Second doses were pooled across both intervals (about 4 or about 12 weeks).

This CDR3 region has 13 residues. The germline V and J ends were trimmed by 3 bases and 3 bases, with 8 bases remaining between them. Germline-derived CDR1 and CDR2 are LGHDT and YNNKEL (reference sequence). Notes on the study in general: Spike was spanned by vaccine-associated CD4 TCRs, with dominance at 160-218 and 743-854. Nearly half of spike-specific TCRs reportedly target unmutated variant regions.

Sequences were derived from peripheral blood, sampled on day 0 of AZD1222 vaccination. The clonotype comes from an adult in good health. J is TRBJ1-1 and V is TRBV3-1 (or the pseudogene TRBV3-2), with D unclear. The CDR3 here is CASSQVRDTEAFF. In nucleotides, the CDR3 is TGTGCCAGCAGCCAGGTCAGAGACACTGAAGCTTTCTTT.